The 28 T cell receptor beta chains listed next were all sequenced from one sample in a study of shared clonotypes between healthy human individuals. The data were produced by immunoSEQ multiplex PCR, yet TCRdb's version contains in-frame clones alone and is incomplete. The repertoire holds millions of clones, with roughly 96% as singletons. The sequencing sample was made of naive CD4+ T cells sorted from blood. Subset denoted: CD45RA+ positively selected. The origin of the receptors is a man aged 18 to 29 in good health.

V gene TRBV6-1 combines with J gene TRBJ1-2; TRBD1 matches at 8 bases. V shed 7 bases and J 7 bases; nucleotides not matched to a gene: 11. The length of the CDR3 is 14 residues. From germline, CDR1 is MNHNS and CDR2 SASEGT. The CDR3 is CASIVTGESGGYTF. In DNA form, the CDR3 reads TGTGCCAGCATAGTGACAGGGGAATCAGGTGGCTACACCTTC.

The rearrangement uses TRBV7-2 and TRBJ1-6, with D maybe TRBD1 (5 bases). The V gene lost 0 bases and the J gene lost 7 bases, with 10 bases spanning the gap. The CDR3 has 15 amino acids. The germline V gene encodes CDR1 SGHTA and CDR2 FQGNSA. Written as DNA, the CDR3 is TGTGCCAGCAGCTTAGCCGCCAGGGAAAATTCACCCCTCCACTTT. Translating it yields CASSLAARENSPLHF.

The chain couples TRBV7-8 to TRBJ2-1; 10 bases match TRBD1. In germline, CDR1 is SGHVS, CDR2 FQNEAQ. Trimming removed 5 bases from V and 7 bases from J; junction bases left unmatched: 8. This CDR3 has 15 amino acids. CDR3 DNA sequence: TGTGCCAGCAGCGTTAGGACAGGGGGATGGAATGAGCAGTTCTTC. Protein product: CASSVRTGGWNEQFF.

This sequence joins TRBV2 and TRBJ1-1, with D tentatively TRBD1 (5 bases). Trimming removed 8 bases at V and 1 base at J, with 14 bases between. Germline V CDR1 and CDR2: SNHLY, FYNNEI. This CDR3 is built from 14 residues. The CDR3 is CASQVGTENTEAFF. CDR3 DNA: TGTGCCAGCCAAGTGGGGACCGAGAACACTGAAGCTTTCTTT.

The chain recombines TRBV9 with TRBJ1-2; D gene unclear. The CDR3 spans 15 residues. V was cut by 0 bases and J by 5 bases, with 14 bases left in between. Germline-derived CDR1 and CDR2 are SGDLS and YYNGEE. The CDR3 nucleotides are TGTGCCAGCAGCGTAGGAAGTGGAGGATCTTATGGCTACACCTTC. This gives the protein CASSVGSGGSYGYTF.

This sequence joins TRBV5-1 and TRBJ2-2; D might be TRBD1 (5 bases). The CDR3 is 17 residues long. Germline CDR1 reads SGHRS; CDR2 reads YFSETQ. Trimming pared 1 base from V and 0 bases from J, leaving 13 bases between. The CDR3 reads CASSLWPTDSNTGELFF. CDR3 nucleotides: TGCGCCAGCAGCTTGTGGCCGACAGATTCGAACACCGGGGAGCTGTTTTTT.

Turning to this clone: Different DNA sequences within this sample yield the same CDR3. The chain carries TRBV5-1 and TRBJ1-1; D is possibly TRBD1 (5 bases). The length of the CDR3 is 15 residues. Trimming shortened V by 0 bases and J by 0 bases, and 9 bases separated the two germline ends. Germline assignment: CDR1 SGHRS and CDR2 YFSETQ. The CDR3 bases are TGCGCCAGCAGCTTGGTTGGGGCTATGAACACTGAAGCTTTCTTT. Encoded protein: CASSLVGAMNTEAFF. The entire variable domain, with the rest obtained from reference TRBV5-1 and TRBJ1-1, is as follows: KAGVTQTPRYLIKTRGQQVTLSCSPISGHRSVSWYQQTPGQGLQFLFEYFSETQRNKGNFPGRFSGRQFSNSRSEMNVSTLELGDSALYLCASSLVGAMNTEAFFGQGTRLTVV.

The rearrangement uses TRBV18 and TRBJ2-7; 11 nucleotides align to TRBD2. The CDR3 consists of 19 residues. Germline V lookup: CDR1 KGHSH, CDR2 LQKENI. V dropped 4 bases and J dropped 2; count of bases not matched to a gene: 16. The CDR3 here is CASSRAPIGTSGPTYEQYF. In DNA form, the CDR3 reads TGTGCCAGCTCACGAGCCCCTATCGGGACTAGCGGTCCAACCTACGAGCAGTACTTC. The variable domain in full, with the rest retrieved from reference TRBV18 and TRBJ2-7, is NAGVMQNPRHLVRRRGQEARLRCSPMKGHSHVYWYRQLPEEGLKFMVYLQKENIIDESGMPKERFSAEFPKEGPSILRIQQVVRGDSAAYFCASSRAPIGTSGPTYEQYFGPGTRLTVT.

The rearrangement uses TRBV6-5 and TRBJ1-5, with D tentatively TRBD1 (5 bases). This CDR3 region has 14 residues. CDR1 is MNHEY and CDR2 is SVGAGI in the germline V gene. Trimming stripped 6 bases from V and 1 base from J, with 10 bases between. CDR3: CASSRRGSNQPQHF. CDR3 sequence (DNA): TGTGCCAGCAGCCGTCGGGGGAGCAATCAGCCCCAGCATTTT.

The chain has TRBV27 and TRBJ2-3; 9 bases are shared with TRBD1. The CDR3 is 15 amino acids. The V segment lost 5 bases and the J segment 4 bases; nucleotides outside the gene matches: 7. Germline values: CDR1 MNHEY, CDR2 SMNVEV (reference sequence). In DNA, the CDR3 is TGTGCCAGCAGTCCCAAGGGGACAGGGTCAGATACGCAGTATTTT. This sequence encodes CASSPKGTGSDTQYF.

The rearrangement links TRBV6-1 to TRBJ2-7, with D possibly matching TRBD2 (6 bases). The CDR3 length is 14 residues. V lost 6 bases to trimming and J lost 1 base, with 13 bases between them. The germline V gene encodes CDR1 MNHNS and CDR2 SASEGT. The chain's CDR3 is CASRAGTLSYEQYF. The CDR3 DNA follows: TGTGCCAGCAGAGCCGGGACTTTATCCTACGAGCAGTACTTC.

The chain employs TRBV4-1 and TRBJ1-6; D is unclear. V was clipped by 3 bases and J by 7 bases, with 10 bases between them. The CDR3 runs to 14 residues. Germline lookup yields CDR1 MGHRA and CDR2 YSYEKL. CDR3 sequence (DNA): TGCGCCAGCAGCCACCCTGTGGGGAATTCACCCCTCCACTTT. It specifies CASSHPVGNSPLHF.

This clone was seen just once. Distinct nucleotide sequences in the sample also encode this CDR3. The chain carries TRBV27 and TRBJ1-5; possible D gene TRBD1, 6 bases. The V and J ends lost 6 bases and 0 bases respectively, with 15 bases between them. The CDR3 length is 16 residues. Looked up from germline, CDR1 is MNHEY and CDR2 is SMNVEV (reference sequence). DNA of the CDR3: TGTGCCAGCAGCCCGGACAGACTATATAGCAATCAGCCCCAGCATTTT. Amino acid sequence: CASSPDRLYSNQPQHF.

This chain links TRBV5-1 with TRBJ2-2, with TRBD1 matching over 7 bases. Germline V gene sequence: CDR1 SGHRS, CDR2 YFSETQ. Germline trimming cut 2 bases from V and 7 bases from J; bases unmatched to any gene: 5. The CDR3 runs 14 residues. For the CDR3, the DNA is TGCGCCAGCAGCTTCGACAGGGAAGGCGGGGAGCTGTTTTTT. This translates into CASSFDREGGELFF.

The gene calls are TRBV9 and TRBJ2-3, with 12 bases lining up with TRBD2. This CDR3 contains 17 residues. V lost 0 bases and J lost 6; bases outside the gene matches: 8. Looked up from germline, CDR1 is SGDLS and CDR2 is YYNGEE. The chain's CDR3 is CASSVGTSGAGGDTQYF. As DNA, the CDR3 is TGTGCCAGCAGCGTAGGGACTAGCGGGGCAGGAGGTGATACGCAGTATTTT.

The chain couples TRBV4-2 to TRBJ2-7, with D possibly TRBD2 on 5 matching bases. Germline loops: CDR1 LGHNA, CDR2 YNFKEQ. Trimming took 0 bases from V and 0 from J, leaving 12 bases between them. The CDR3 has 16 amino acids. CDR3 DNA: TGTGCCAGCAGCCAAGAACTGCTAGCCGCCTCCTACGAGCAGTACTTC. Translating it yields CASSQELLAASYEQYF.

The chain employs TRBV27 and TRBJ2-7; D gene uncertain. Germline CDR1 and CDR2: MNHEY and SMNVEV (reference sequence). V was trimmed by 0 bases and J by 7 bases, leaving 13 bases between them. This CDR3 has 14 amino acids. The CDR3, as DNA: TGTGCCAGCAGTTTATCTGGCTGGGGTGGTGAGCAGTACTTC. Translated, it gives CASSLSGWGGEQYF.

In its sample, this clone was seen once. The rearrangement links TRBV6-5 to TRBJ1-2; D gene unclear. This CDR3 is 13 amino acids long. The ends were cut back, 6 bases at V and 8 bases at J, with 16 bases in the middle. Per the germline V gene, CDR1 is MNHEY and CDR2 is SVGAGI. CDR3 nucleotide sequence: TGTGCCAGCAGCCGCGGGAGACGGAGCGGCTACACCTTC. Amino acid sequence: CASSRGRRSGYTF.

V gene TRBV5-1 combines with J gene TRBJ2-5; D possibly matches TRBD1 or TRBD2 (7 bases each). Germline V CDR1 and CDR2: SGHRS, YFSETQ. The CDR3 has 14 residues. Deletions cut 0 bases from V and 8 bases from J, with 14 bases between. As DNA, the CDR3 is TGCGCCAGCAGCTTGGGACAGGGAGGGGGCACCCAGTACTTC. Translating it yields CASSLGQGGGTQYF.

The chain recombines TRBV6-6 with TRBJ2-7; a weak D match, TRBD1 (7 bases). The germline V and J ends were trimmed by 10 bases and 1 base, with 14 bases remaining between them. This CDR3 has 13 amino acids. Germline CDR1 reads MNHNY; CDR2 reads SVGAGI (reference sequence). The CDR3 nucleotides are TGTGCCATAGGGGGCGGGACGTCCTACGAGCAGTACTTC. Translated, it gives CAIGGGTSYEQYF.

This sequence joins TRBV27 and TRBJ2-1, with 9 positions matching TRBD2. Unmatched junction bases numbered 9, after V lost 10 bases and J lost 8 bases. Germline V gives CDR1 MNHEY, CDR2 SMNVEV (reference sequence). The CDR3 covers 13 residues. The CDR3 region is CATRTSVSDEQFF. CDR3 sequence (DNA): TGTGCCACCAGGACTAGCGTCAGCGATGAGCAGTTCTTC.

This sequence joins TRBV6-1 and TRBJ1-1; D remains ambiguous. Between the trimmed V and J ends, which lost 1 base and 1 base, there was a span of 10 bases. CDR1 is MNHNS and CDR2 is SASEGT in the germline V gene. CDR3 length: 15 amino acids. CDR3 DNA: TGTGCCAGCAGTGAAGGCCGCTCACCGAACACTGAAGCTTTCTTT. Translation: CASSEGRSPNTEAFF.

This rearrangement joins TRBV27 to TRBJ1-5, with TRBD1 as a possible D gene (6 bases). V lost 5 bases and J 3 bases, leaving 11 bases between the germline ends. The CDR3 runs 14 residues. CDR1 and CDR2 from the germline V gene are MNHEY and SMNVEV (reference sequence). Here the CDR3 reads CASSRGVNNQPQHF. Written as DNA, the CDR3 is TGTGCCAGCAGTAGGGGGGTGAACAATCAGCCCCAGCATTTT.

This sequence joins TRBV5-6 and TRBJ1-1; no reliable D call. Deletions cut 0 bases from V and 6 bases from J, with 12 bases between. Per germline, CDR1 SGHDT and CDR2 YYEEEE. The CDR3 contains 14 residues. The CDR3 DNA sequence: TGTGCCAGCAGCTTGGATCAGGTGGCGGCTGAAGCTTTCTTT. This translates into CASSLDQVAAEAFF.

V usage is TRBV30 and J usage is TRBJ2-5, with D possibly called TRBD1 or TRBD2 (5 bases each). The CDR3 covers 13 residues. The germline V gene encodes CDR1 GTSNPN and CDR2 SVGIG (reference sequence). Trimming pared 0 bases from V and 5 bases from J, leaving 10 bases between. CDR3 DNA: TGTGCCTGGAGTGTGGGACGCCTGGAGACCCAGTACTTC. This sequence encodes CAWSVGRLETQYF. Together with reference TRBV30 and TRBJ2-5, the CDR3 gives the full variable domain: SQTIHQWPATLVQPVGSPLSLECTVEGTSNPNLYWYRQAAGRGLQLLFYSVGIGQISSEVPQNLSASRPQDRQFILSSKKLLLSDSGFYLCAWSVGRLETQYFGPGTRLLVL.

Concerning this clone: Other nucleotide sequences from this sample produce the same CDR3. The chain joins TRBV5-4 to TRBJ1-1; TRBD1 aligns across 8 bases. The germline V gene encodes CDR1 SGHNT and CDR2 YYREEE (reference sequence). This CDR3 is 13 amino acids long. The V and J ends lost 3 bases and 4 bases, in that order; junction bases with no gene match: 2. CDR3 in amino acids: CASSSTGGTEAFF. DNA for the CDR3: TGTGCCAGCAGCTCAACAGGGGGCACTGAAGCTTTCTTT.

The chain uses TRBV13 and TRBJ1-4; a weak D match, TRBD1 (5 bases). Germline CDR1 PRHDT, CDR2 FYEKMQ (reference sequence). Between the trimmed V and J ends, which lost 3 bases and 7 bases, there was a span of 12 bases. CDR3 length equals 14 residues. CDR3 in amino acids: CASSLQGIGEKLFF. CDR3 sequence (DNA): TGTGCCAGCAGCTTGCAGGGCATAGGTGAAAAACTGTTTTTT.

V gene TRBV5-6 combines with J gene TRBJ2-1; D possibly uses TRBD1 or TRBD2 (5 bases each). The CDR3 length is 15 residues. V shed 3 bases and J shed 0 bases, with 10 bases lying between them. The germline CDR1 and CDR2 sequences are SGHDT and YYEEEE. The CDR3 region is CASSWGTPSYNEQFF. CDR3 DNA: TGTGCCAGCAGCTGGGGGACCCCCTCCTACAATGAGCAGTTCTTC. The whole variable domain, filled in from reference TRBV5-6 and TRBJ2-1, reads DAGVTQSPTHLIKTRGQQVTLRCSPKSGHDTVSWYQQALGQGPQFIFQYYEEEERQRGNFPDRFSGHQFPNYSSELNVNALLLGDSALYLCASSWGTPSYNEQFFGPGTRLTVL.